One and the same sample provided the 18 T cell receptor beta chains below, sequenced in a study of OX40 agonist ivuxolimab in advanced cancers. This table comes from immunoSEQ multiplex PCR, and its TCRdb copy is limited to in-frame clones, with some not included. The table records approximately 69,000 clones, approximately 94% of them present only once. Here the sequenced sample was CD4+ or CD8+ T cells sorted from blood, taken in a trial of the OX40 agonist ivuxolimab. The receptors shown here come from an adult with an advanced solid tumor such as melanoma, head and neck, liver or kidney cancer.

The genes are TRBV5-6 and TRBJ1-1, with a tentative D call TRBD1 (6 bases). V lost 2 bases to trimming and J lost 7 bases, with 6 bases between them. Germline-derived CDR1 and CDR2 are SGHDT and YYEEEE. This CDR3 region has 11 residues. The CDR3 DNA follows: TGTGCCAGCAGCTTAGGGGGTGAAGCTTTCTTT. Translating it yields CASSLGGEAFF.

This chain joins TRBV6-5 and TRBJ2-7; maybe TRBD1 (5 bases). The CDR3 sequence is 14 residues long. The V end lost 10 bases, the J end lost 0 bases, and 16 bases lay between the germline ends. Germline V gene lookup returns CDR1 MNHEY and CDR2 SVGAGI. CDR3 DNA: TGTGCCACCCAGGGCCGTTCGCGCTCCTACGAGCAGTACTTC. As protein: CATQGRSRSYEQYF.

The CDR3: CSVDSKADRPYNEQFF. The CDR3 DNA sequence: TGCAGCGTTGACAGCAAAGCGGACAGACCATACAATGAGCAGTTCTTC. The rearrangement uses TRBV29-1 and TRBJ2-1; tentatively, D is TRBD1 (6 bases). The CDR3 is made up of 16 amino acids. The ends were cut back, 3 bases at V and 4 bases at J, with 19 bases in the middle. The germline gives CDR1 SQVTM, CDR2 ANQGSEA.

This rearrangement joins TRBV15 to TRBJ1-4; maybe TRBD1 (6 bases). The germline V gene has CDR1 LNHNV and CDR2 YYDKDF (reference sequence). This CDR3 is built from 13 residues. V lost 6 bases and J 5 bases, leaving 10 bases between the germline ends. DNA for the CDR3: TGTGCCACCAGGGGGGCGACGAATGAAAAACTGTTTTTT. Its protein product is CATRGATNEKLFF.

The chain carries TRBV13 and TRBJ2-7; 12 nucleotides line up with TRBD2. CDR3 length: 15 amino acids. V gave up 2 bases and J gave up 4 bases; unmatched junction bases: 3. CDR1 is PRHDT, CDR2 FYEKMQ, per germline (reference sequence). The CDR3 here is CASSLLLAGGYEQYF. The DNA for the CDR3 is TGTGCCAGCAGCTTATTGCTAGCGGGAGGGTACGAGCAGTACTTC.

This rearrangement joins TRBV9 to TRBJ2-1; TRBD1 agrees at 11 bases. V lost 3 bases to trimming and J lost 8 bases; unmatched junction nucleotides: 10. The CDR3 runs 16 residues. The germline gives CDR1 SGDLS, CDR2 YYNGEE. In DNA, the CDR3 is TGTGCCAGCAGCGGACCGGACAGGGGGCCTTGGTATGAGCAGTTCTTC. Its translation: CASSGPDRGPWYEQFF.

The J gene is TRBJ1-1, the V gene TRBV9, with D unclear. In germline, CDR1 is SGDLS, CDR2 YYNGEE. The CDR3 extends over 14 amino acids. V was clipped by 0 bases and J by 1 base, with 7 bases between them. The CDR3 protein is CASSVDNTNTEAFF. CDR3 sequence (DNA): TGTGCCAGCAGCGTAGATAATACGAACACTGAAGCTTTCTTT.

The chain uses TRBV27 and TRBJ2-1; D uncertain. V shed 7 bases and J shed 0 bases, with 10 bases lying between them. CDR1 MNHEY and CDR2 SMNVEV come from the germline V gene (reference sequence). This CDR3 has 14 amino acids. The chain's CDR3 is CASTLRSSYNEQFF. CDR3 coding DNA: TGTGCCAGCACCCTAAGGAGCTCCTACAATGAGCAGTTCTTC.

The rearrangement joins TRBV7-9 to TRBJ1-2; weak D call: TRBD1 (6 bases). Trimming took off 1 base at V and 0 bases at J, with 9 bases between the two ends. The CDR3 length is 15 residues. The germline CDR1 and CDR2 sequences are SEHNR and FQNEAQ (reference sequence). The CDR3 nucleotides are TGTGCCAGCAGCTTAGGGGCAGGGGCTAACTATGGCTACACCTTC. It codes for CASSLGAGANYGYTF.

This rearrangement joins TRBV7-9 to TRBJ2-5, with 10 bases identical to TRBD1. Trimming took 3 bases from V and 0 from J; bases not matched to a gene: 4. CDR3 length: 16 residues. The germline V gene encodes CDR1 SEHNR and CDR2 FQNEAQ (reference sequence). CDR3 DNA: TGTGCCAGCAGCTTCTTGGACAGGGGGTACCAAGAGACCCAGTACTTC. Its translation is CASSFLDRGYQETQYF. Full variable domain (outside the CDR3, taken from reference TRBV7-9 and TRBJ2-5): DTGVSQNPRHKITKRGQNVTFRCDPISEHNRLYWYRQTLGQGPEFLTYFQNEAQLEKSRLLSDRFSAERPKGSFSTLEIQRTEQGDSAMYLCASSFLDRGYQETQYFGPGTRLLVL.

The chain employs TRBV4-1 and TRBJ2-3, with 10 bases matching TRBD1. Germline V CDR1 and CDR2: MGHRA, YSYEKL. The V segment lost 1 base and the J segment 4 bases; nucleotides outside the gene matches: 5. CDR3 length: 16 amino acids. CDR3 sequence: CASSQGDRGDADTQYF. CDR3 DNA sequence: TGCGCCAGCAGCCAAGGGGACAGGGGAGACGCAGATACGCAGTATTTT.

CDR3 region: CASRSGAETQYF. Written as DNA, the CDR3 is TGTGCCAGCAGATCAGGGGCCGAGACCCAGTACTTC. The rearrangement joins TRBV7-9 to TRBJ2-5; perhaps TRBD1 as D (6 bases). Germline loops: CDR1 SEHNR, CDR2 FQNEAQ (reference sequence). The V gene lost 6 bases and the J gene lost 5 bases, with 10 bases spanning the gap. The CDR3 has 12 amino acids.

This chain links TRBV9 with TRBJ1-2, with a weak D call TRBD1 (5 bases). V lost 4 bases and J 1 base, leaving 11 bases between the germline ends. CDR3 length equals 14 residues. Germline V lookup: CDR1 SGDLS, CDR2 YYNGEE. The CDR3 region has the DNA TGTGCCAGCAGCCCCGGGGGGGATAACTATGGCTACACCTTC. Protein product: CASSPGGDNYGYTF.

The V gene is TRBV2, the J gene TRBJ1-1; the D gene is possibly TRBD1 (5 bases). The CDR3 length is 13 residues. The V end was cut by 6 bases, the J end by 4 bases, with 12 bases between. Germline V lookup: CDR1 SNHLY, CDR2 FYNNEI. CDR3 sequence (DNA): TGTGCCAGCAGCAACCGGGACTCCACTGAAGCTTTCTTT. It is translated as CASSNRDSTEAFF.

The chain employs TRBV27 and TRBJ2-2; no firm D call. Germline V gene lookup returns CDR1 MNHEY and CDR2 SMNVEV (reference sequence). Trimming took off 5 bases at V and 6 bases at J, with 7 bases between the two ends. CDR3 length: 12 residues. CDR3 sequence reads: CASSLPSGELFF. CDR3 coding DNA: TGTGCCAGCAGTCTCCCCTCCGGGGAGCTGTTTTTT.

The CDR3 loop reads CASSEGLWGGTVNTEAFF. In DNA, the CDR3 is TGTGCCAGCAGTGAAGGTCTCTGGGGCGGCACAGTGAACACTGAAGCTTTCTTT. The chain is built from TRBV6-1 and TRBJ1-1, with D tentatively TRBD1 (5 bases). V was cut by 1 base and J by 0 bases, with 18 bases left in between. CDR1 and CDR2 (germline): MNHNS, SASEGT. The CDR3 is 18 residues long.

This chain's CDR3 is CASSGGSYEQYF. CDR3 nucleotides: TGTGCCAGCAGCGGCGGGAGCTACGAGCAGTACTTC. The chain recombines TRBV7-6 with TRBJ2-7; 7 bases agree with TRBD2. Germline loops: CDR1 SGHVS, CDR2 FNYEAQ. This CDR3 contains 12 residues. Trimming at V came to 5 bases and at J to 3 bases, leaving 1 base not matched to a gene.

The chain couples TRBV7-9 to TRBJ2-2; tentatively, D is TRBD2 (5 bases). V lost 6 bases and J lost 6, with 14 bases in between. Germline CDR1 reads SEHNR; CDR2 reads FQNEAQ (reference sequence). The CDR3 runs to 14 residues. CDR3 sequence: CASSFEGFPGELFF. The CDR3 DNA reads TGTGCCAGCAGTTTCGAGGGTTTCCCCGGGGAGCTGTTTTTT.